These 14 T cell receptor beta chains were sequenced from one sample in a study of blood T cell repertoires in COVID-19. The repertoire was sequenced with immunoSEQ multiplex PCR; TCRdb's copy has only in-frame clones and lacks some. Of some 70,000 clones listed, 65% to 90% are singletons. Sequenced material: peripheral blood. The receptor set was obtained from a woman aged 60-70 years with acute or convalescent COVID-19.

The rearrangement uses TRBV2 and TRBJ2-7; a weak D match, TRBD1 (5 bases). Deletions cut 4 bases from V and 3 bases from J, with 7 bases between. CDR1 is SNHLY, CDR2 FYNNEI, per germline. CDR3 length equals 12 residues. The CDR3 DNA follows: TGTGCCAGCAGTGTCACAGGCTACGAGCAGTACTTC. It encodes CASSVTGYEQYF.

This sequence joins TRBV7-9 and TRBJ2-3; D remains unclear. The CDR3 runs to 13 residues. Germline-derived CDR1 and CDR2 are SEHNR and FQNEAQ (reference sequence). The V gene lost 3 bases and the J gene lost 4 bases, with 8 bases spanning the gap. The CDR3 region is CASSFGGADTQYF. In DNA, the CDR3 is TGTGCCAGCAGCTTCGGTGGAGCAGATACGCAGTATTTT.

This clone has just one count. J is TRBJ2-1 and V is TRBV13; 7 bases are a match to TRBD2. Germline CDR1 is PRHDT and CDR2 is FYEKMQ (reference sequence). Germline trimming cut 0 bases from V and 9 bases from J; bases unmatched to any gene: 8. This CDR3 comprises 15 residues. The CDR3 DNA sequence: TGTGCCAGCAGCTTAGGTGGCGGGAGAGTTGTTGAGCAGTTCTTC. It encodes CASSLGGGRVVEQFF.

The rearrangement links TRBV18 to TRBJ1-1; D not resolved. The CDR3 runs 16 residues. Germline CDR1 KGHSH, CDR2 LQKENI. V lost 0 bases and J 1 base, leaving 12 bases between the germline ends. CDR3 in DNA: TGTGCCAGCTCACCACCGGAGCGGCACAGGAACACTGAAGCTTTCTTT. This translates into CASSPPERHRNTEAFF.

The chain has TRBV6-5 and TRBJ1-3; TRBD1 matches at 7 bases. Germline V gene data show CDR1 as MNHEY and CDR2 as SVGAGI. This CDR3 contains 15 residues. With 5 bases clipped from V and 0 bases from J, the junction kept 4 bases outside the gene matches. For the CDR3, the DNA is TGTGCCAGCAGTCCTACAGGGGCCTCTGGAAACACCATATATTTT. Translation: CASSPTGASGNTIYF.

The rearrangement joins TRBV5-1 to TRBJ1-2, with TRBD1 as a possible D gene (5 bases). CDR1 SGHRS and CDR2 YFSETQ come from the germline V gene. Trimming cost V 0 bases and J 6 bases, with 12 bases left between them. The CDR3 spans 14 residues. The CDR3, as DNA: TGCGCCAGCAGCTTGGACAAGGGGCGGCATGGCTACACCTTC. The encoded protein is CASSLDKGRHGYTF.

This sequence joins TRBV6-5 and TRBJ1-1; D gene ambiguous. This CDR3 spans 14 amino acids. Trimming stripped 10 bases from V and 10 bases from J, with 25 bases between. CDR1 and CDR2 (germline): MNHEY, SVGAGI. CDR3 in DNA: TGTGCCACCAAAGTAGGACTTCCAGCTCCGTCAGCTTTCTTT. Its protein product is CATKVGLPAPSAFF.

J is TRBJ2-1 and V is TRBV7-8; D perhaps matches TRBD2 (5 bases). This CDR3 contains 16 residues. CDR1 SGHVS and CDR2 FQNEAQ come from the germline V gene. V was cut by 1 base and J by 0 bases, with 10 bases left in between. CDR3 bases: TGTGCCAGCAGCTTAGATCTGAGGGTCTCCTACAATGAGCAGTTCTTC. Its translation is CASSLDLRVSYNEQFF.

V gene TRBV11-2 combines with J gene TRBJ2-3, with D perhaps matching TRBD2 (6 bases). CDR3 length: 15 residues. V lost 3 bases and J lost 0, with 10 bases in between. In germline, CDR1 is SGHAT, CDR2 FQNNGV. In nucleotides, the CDR3 is TGTGCCAGCAGCTTTCTTAGCGGTAGCACAGATACGCAGTATTTT. Translated, it gives CASSFLSGSTDTQYF.

The chain has TRBV6-1 and TRBJ1-1, with 9 bases that match TRBD1. Germline V gives CDR1 MNHNS, CDR2 SASEGT. The J segment lost 4 bases and the V segment lost 2 bases, leaving 2 bases of the junction unmatched. The CDR3 runs 14 residues. The CDR3 DNA reads as TGTGCCAGCAGTGAAATGGACAGGGGCACTGAAGCTTTCTTT. Protein: CASSEMDRGTEAFF.

This clone was seen only a few times. The rearrangement uses TRBV27 and TRBJ2-1; 7 nucleotides agree with TRBD1. V lost 4 bases to trimming and J lost 10 bases; unmatched junction nucleotides: 13. Looked up from germline, CDR1 is MNHEY and CDR2 is SMNVEV (reference sequence). This CDR3 has 15 amino acids. The CDR3 reads CASSSDRIPSGEQFF. The CDR3 nucleotides read TGTGCCAGCAGTTCGGACAGGATTCCCTCCGGAGAGCAGTTCTTC.

The V call is TRBV18, the J call TRBJ1-1, with D uncertain. This CDR3 is 16 amino acids long. Per germline, CDR1 KGHSH and CDR2 LQKENI. Trimming removed 8 bases at V and 0 bases at J, with 19 bases between. The CDR3 loop reads CASAYIKVEMNTEAFF. Here the CDR3 DNA reads TGTGCCAGCGCTTACATCAAGGTGGAGATGAACACTGAAGCTTTCTTT.

This chain joins TRBV30 and TRBJ2-1, with TRBD2 matching over 7 bases. Germline V gene data show CDR1 as GTSNPN and CDR2 as SVGIG (reference sequence). The CDR3 has 14 residues. Losses at the gene ends were 5 bases for V and 0 bases for J; bases not matched to a gene: 4. In nucleotides, the CDR3 is TGTGCCTGGTCAGCGGGGTCCTCCTACAATGAGCAGTTCTTC. It codes for CAWSAGSSYNEQFF.

The chain links TRBV19 to TRBJ2-6; no reliable D call. In germline, CDR1 is LNHDA, CDR2 SQIVND (reference sequence). CDR3 size: 15 residues. Trimming pared 4 bases from V and 4 bases from J, leaving 11 bases between. The CDR3 reads CASSRLHAGANVLTF. The CDR3 bases are TGTGCCAGTAGTAGGTTACATGCAGGGGCCAACGTCCTGACTTTC.